These 14 T cell receptor beta chains came from one sample sequenced in a study of CD8 T cells in Susac syndrome (dated by TCRdb to between 2018 and 2021). Receptor amplification or capture employed the immunoSEQ multiplex PCR assay. RNA was extracted using the RNeasy kit, and roughly 0.5 to 1 ug of the RNA was reverse transcribed with random hexamers. TCRdb trimmed public reads at Q25 via fastp, called clones via MiXCR and kept in-frame beta chains. Entries that share a CDR3 protein sequence are merged under the most common genes and DNA. The sample yields 55,000 to 85,000 distinct CDR3 sequences; 96% were counted once. The ten largest clones add up to more than 0.09% of the sample. What was sequenced was CD4+ T cells from PBMCs. The receptors stem from a human donor with multiple sclerosis.

On this clonotype itself: Sequence at one end of the junction differs from germline and may be a read error. This chain connects TRBV5-6 to TRBJ1-6, with unresolved D. Looked up from germline, CDR1 is SGHDT and CDR2 is YYEEEE. CDR3 length: 14 amino acids. As DNA, the CDR3 is TGTGCCAGCTGCTTGCGCGGGGTCAATTCACCCCTCCACTTT. This gives the protein CASCLRGVNSPLHF.

The chain employs TRBV2 and TRBJ1-1, with D maybe TRBD1 (5 bases). Germline loops: CDR1 SNHLY, CDR2 FYNNEI. Trimming cost V 6 bases and J 4 bases, with 15 bases left between them. The CDR3 totals 14 residues. The CDR3 is CASRGRGEGTEAFF. For the CDR3, the DNA is TGTGCCAGCAGGGGGAGGGGCGAGGGCACTGAAGCTTTCTTT.

The chain recombines TRBV4-1 with TRBJ1-2; 10 positions match TRBD1. Germline CDR1 MGHRA, CDR2 YSYEKL. CDR3 length: 14 residues. Trimming at V came to 3 bases and at J to 6 bases, leaving 4 bases not matched to a gene. Here the CDR3 reads CASSQRQGADGYTF. The CDR3 region has the DNA TGCGCCAGCAGCCAGCGACAGGGGGCGGATGGCTACACCTTC.

The chain combines TRBV4-3 with TRBJ1-5; no definite D call. V lost 4 bases to trimming and J lost 4 bases, with 8 bases between them. This CDR3 comprises 13 residues. From germline, CDR1 is LGHNA and CDR2 YSLEER. The CDR3 nucleotides read TGCGCCAGCAGCCTAAACGGGAATCAGCCCCAGCATTTT. Amino acid sequence: CASSLNGNQPQHF.

This clonotype was recorded only once. This chain links TRBV5-6 with TRBJ2-5, with 8 nucleotides matching TRBD1. The CDR3 has 12 residues. Germline CDR1 and CDR2: SGHDT and YYEEEE. V shed 5 bases, J shed 5 bases, and the junction held 2 bases outside the gene matches. The CDR3 sequence is CASRRDRETQYF. The CDR3 nucleotides are TGTGCCAGCAGAAGGGACAGGGAGACCCAGTACTTC.

V and J are TRBV3-1 and TRBJ2-5; D call uncertain. CDR1 is LGHDT and CDR2 is YNNKEL in the germline V gene (reference sequence). There are 17 residues in the CDR3. V was shortened by 7 bases and J by 0 bases, with 21 bases between the two germline ends. CDR3 in DNA: TGTGCCAGCACCGTTCAGGACCTTGACGGTCACCAAGAGACCCAGTACTTC. It is translated as CASTVQDLDGHQETQYF.

V is TRBV29-1 and J is TRBJ1-1, with 10 bases identical to TRBD1. The CDR3 sequence is 15 residues long. The J segment lost 8 bases and the V segment lost 6 bases, leaving 15 bases of the junction unmatched. Germline CDR1 is SQVTM and CDR2 is ANQGSEA. This CDR3 reads CSVGDSLDRGREAFF. The DNA for the CDR3 is TGCAGCGTGGGGGACAGCCTGGACAGGGGGAGAGAAGCTTTCTTT.

The chain uses TRBV5-1 and TRBJ2-6; D not certain. This CDR3 has 16 amino acids. Germline V gives CDR1 SGHRS, CDR2 YFSETQ. The V end was cut by 0 bases, the J end by 4 bases, with 11 bases between. In DNA, the CDR3 is TGCGCCAGCAGCTTGGGGATAGGGAACGGGGCCAACGTCCTGACTTTC. It encodes CASSLGIGNGANVLTF.

The CDR3 bases are TGTGCCAGCAGTTTGAACACAGGGAGTGGGAACTATGGCTACACCTTC. Its translation: CASSLNTGSGNYGYTF. This chain connects TRBV6-5 to TRBJ1-2; D may be TRBD1 (6 bases). The length of the CDR3 is 16 residues. Germline CDR1 reads MNHEY; CDR2 reads SVGAGI. Between the trimmed V and J ends, which lost 4 bases and 2 bases, there was a span of 17 bases.

This chain uses TRBV4-1 with TRBJ2-5; D possibly corresponds to TRBD2 (5 bases). V lost 2 bases and J 3 bases, leaving 7 bases between the germline ends. Germline lookup yields CDR1 MGHRA and CDR2 YSYEKL. This CDR3 has 13 residues. The CDR3 spells CASSQTRKETQYF. CDR3 nucleotides: TGCGCCAGCAGCCAAACTAGGAAAGAGACCCAGTACTTC.

This clonotype was recorded only once. The chain links TRBV19 to TRBJ2-1; a possible D gene is TRBD1 (5 bases). V was cut by 5 bases and J by 4 bases, with 6 bases left in between. The CDR3 is 12 amino acids. Germline-derived CDR1 and CDR2 are LNHDA and SQIVND (reference sequence). Here the CDR3 reads CASSDRYNEQFF. The CDR3 DNA reads TGTGCCAGTAGTGACAGATACAATGAGCAGTTCTTC.

V and J are TRBV7-9 and TRBJ2-3; D possibly corresponds to TRBD1 (5 bases). V shed 4 bases and J shed 4 bases, with 9 bases lying between them. The length of the CDR3 is 13 residues. Germline V gene sequence: CDR1 SEHNR, CDR2 FQNEAQ (reference sequence). CDR3 nucleotide sequence: TGTGCCAGCAGCTCCTCAGGGTCAGATACGCAGTATTTT. It codes for CASSSSGSDTQYF.

The V call is TRBV7-9, the J call TRBJ1-2; 11 bases are a match to TRBD1. Germline V gene lookup returns CDR1 SEHNR and CDR2 FQNEAQ (reference sequence). CDR3 length equals 15 residues. The ends lost 3 bases at V and 3 bases at J; junction bases unmatched: 3. CDR3 region: CASSFGQGADYGYTF. The CDR3 nucleotides are TGTGCCAGCAGCTTCGGACAGGGGGCTGACTATGGCTACACCTTC. Using reference TRBV7-9 and TRBJ1-2 for the parts outside the CDR3, the full variable domain is DTGVSQNPRHKITKRGQNVTFRCDPISEHNRLYWYRQTLGQGPEFLTYFQNEAQLEKSRLLSDRFSAERPKGSFSTLEIQRTEQGDSAMYLCASSFGQGADYGYTFGSGTRLTVV.

The chain links TRBV24-1 to TRBJ1-5; D unclear. Trimming cost V 7 bases and J 6 bases, with 12 bases left between them. Germline CDR1 reads KGHDR; CDR2 reads SFDVKD. CDR3 length: 13 residues. The CDR3 nucleotides read TGTGCCACCAGCGAAAATTACGCTCAGCCCCAGCATTTT. Translating gives CATSENYAQPQHF.